This T cell receptor beta chain was recorded in a study of CD8+CD57+ T cells in acquired aplastic anemia. Overall study context: On average, sorted CD4+ and CD8+ cells gave around 3.3 ug of DNA.

This clonotype was detected many times. Antigen: not known. CD8+CD57+ cell expansion had been shown by flow cytometry in patients chosen for sequencing. Study results and limitations: Controls did not differ significantly from patients in CD8+ Simpson's diversity.

V lost 8 bases to trimming and J lost 0 bases, with 14 bases between them. Per the germline V gene, CDR1 is DFQATT and CDR2 is SNEGSKA (reference sequence). This CDR3 has 14 residues. Genomic DNA provided the template from which TCR beta VDJ and CDR3 profiles were obtained. TCRdb passed the reads through MiXCR, listing each CDR3 protein once. The table shows 450,000 to 600,000 distinct CDR3 sequences, with around 32% occurring only once. This TCR was recovered from a human donor with aplastic anemia. The sequenced sample was sorted CD4+, CD8+, or CD8+CD57+ T cells (not recorded which) from PBMCs. The V gene is TRBV20-1, the J gene TRBJ1-5, with D uncertain. CDR3 nucleotide sequence: TGCAGTTCGAAGGGAACGCATAGCAATCAGCCCCAGCATTTT. Protein: CSSKGTHSNQPQHF.